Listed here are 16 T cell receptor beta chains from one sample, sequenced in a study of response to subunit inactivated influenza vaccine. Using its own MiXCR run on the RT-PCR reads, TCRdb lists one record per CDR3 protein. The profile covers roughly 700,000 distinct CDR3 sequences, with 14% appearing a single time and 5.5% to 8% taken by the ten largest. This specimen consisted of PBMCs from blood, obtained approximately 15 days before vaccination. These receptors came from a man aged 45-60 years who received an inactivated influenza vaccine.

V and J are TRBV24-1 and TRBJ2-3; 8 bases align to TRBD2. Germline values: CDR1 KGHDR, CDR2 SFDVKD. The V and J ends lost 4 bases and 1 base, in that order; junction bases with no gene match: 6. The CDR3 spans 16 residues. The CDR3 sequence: CATSDSGTRGTDTQYF. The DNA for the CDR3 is TGTGCCACCAGTGACTCCGGGACTAGAGGCACAGATACGCAGTATTTT.

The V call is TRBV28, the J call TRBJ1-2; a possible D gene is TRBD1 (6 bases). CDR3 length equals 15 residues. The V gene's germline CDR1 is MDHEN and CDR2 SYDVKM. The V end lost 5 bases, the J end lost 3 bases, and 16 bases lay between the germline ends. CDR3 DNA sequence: TGTGCCAGCAGTCCTTCAGGGGCCGGTGACTATGGCTACACCTTC. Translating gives CASSPSGAGDYGYTF.

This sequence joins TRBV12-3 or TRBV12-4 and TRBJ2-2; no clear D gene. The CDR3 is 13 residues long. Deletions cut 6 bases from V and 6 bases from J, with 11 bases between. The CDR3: CASSPWVSGELFF. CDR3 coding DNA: TGTGCCAGCAGCCCCTGGGTTTCCGGGGAGCTGTTTTTT.

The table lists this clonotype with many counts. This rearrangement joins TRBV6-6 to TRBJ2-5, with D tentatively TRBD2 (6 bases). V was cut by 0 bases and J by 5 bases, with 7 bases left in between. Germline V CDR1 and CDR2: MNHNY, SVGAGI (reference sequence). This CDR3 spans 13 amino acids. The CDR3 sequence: CASSYSGRETQYF. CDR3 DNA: TGTGCCAGCAGTTACTCGGGGAGGGAGACCCAGTACTTC.

CDR3 in DNA: TGTGCCAGCAGCTCCCTGGCAGGGCTCCACACTGAAGCTTTCTTT. Its protein is CASSSLAGLHTEAFF. This chain connects TRBV7-9 to TRBJ1-1, with TRBD1 as a possible D gene (5 bases). This CDR3 comprises 15 residues. The V gene's germline CDR1 is SEHNR and CDR2 FQNEAQ (reference sequence). V lost 4 bases to trimming and J lost 3 bases, with 15 bases between them.

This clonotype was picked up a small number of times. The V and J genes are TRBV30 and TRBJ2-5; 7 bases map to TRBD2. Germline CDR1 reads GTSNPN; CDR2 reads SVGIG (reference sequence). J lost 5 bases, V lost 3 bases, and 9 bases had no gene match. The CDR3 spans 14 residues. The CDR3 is CAWSTRGGDETQYF. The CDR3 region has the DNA TGTGCCTGGAGCACACGGGGAGGGGATGAGACCCAGTACTTC.

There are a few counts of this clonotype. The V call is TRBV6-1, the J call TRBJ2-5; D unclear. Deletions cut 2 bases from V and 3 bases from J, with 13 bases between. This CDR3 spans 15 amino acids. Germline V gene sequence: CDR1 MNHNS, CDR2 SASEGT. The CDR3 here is CASSETERAEETQYF. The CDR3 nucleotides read TGTGCCAGCAGTGAAACCGAACGGGCCGAAGAGACCCAGTACTTC.

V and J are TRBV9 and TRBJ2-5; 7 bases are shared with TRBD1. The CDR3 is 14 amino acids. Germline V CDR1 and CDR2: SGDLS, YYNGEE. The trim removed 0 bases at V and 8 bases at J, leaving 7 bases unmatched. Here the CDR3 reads CASSVEGGGRTQYF. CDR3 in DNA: TGTGCCAGCAGCGTAGAAGGGGGCGGGCGTACCCAGTACTTC. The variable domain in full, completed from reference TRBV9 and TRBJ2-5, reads DSGVTQTPKHLITATGQRVTLRCSPRSGDLSVYWYQQSLDQGLQFLIQYYNGEERAKGNILERFSAQQFPDLHSELNLSSLELGDSALYFCASSVEGGGRTQYFGPGTRLLVL.

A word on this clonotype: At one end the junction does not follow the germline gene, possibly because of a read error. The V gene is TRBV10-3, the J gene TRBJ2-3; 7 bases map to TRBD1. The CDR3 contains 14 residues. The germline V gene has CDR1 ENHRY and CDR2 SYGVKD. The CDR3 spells CAIRRGPDTDTLYF. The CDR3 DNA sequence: TGTGCCATCAGAAGGGGGCCGGACACAGATACGCTGTATTTT.

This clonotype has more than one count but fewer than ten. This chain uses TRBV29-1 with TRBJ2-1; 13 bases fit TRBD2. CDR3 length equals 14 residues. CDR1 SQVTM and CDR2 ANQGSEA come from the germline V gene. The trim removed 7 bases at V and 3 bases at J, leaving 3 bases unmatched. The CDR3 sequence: CSGRLAGGYNEQFF. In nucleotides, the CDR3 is TGCAGCGGCCGACTAGCGGGAGGCTACAATGAGCAGTTCTTC.

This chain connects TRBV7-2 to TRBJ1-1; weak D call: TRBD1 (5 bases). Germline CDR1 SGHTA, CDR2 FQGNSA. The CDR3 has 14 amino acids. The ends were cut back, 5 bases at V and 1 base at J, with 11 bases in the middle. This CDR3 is CASSPGSTNTEAFF. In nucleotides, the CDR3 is TGTGCCAGCAGCCCAGGGTCTACGAACACTGAAGCTTTCTTT.

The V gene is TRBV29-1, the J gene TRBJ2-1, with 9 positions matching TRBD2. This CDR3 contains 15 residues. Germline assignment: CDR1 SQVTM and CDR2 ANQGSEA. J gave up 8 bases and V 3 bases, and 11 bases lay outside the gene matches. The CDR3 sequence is CSVDVAGGQGYEQFF. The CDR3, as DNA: TGCAGCGTTGACGTGGCGGGAGGGCAAGGTTATGAGCAGTTCTTC.

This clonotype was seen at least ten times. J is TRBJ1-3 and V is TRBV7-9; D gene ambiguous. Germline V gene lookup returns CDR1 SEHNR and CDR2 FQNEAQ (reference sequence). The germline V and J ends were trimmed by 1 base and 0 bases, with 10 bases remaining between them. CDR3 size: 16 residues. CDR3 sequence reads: CASSLVSAVSGNTIYF. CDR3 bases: TGTGCCAGCAGCTTAGTCTCGGCCGTCTCTGGAAACACCATATATTTT.

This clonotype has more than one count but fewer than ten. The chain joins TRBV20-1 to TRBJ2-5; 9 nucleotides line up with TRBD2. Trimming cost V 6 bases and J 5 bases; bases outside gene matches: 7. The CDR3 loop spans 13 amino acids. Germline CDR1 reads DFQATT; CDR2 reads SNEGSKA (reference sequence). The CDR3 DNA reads TGCAGTGCCGGGGGACTAGCCGACGAGACCCAGTACTTC. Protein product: CSAGGLADETQYF.

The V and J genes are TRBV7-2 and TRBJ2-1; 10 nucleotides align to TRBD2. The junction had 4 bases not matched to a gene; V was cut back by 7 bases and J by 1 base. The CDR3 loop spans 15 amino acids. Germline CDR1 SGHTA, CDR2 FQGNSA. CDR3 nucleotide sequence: TGTGCCAGCACCTTGACTAGCGGGTCCTACAATGAGCAGTTCTTC. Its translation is CASTLTSGSYNEQFF.

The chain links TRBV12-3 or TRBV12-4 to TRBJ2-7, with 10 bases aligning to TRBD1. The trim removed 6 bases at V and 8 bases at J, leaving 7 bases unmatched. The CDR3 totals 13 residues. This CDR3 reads CASSSGTGAQQYF. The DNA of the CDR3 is TGTGCCAGCAGCTCCGGGACAGGGGCCCAGCAGTACTTC.